This T cell receptor beta chain was documented in a study of T-cell reconstitution after alpha-beta-depleted transplantation in children. The study, taken as a whole, reports: A year post-transplant, T-cell counts and diversity derived mostly from newly produced T cells. The study reportedly traced alpha-beta T cells about two months after transplant to several hundred expanded graft clones. In some patients, recipient T cells and intrathymic progenitors surviving conditioning explained high day-60 diversity.

The TCRbeta library incorporated unique molecular identifiers. TCRdb recomputed calls from the PCR reads with MiXCR, one row per CDR3 protein. The sample consists of 200,000 to 250,000 distinct CDR3 sequences, approximately 10% of them appearing once. This clonotype was seen repeatedly, ten times or more. Its antigen is as yet unknown. There are 18 residues in the CDR3. Germline CDR1 is MDHEN and CDR2 is SYDVKM. Losses at the gene ends were 7 bases for V and 0 bases for J; bases not matched to a gene: 8. The gene calls are TRBV28 and TRBJ2-6, with 11 bases that match TRBD2. The material sequenced was PBMCs, taken before TCRalphabeta/CD19-depleted stem cell transplant. The receptor was derived from a child less than two years old with acute myeloid leukemia, due to receive a stem cell transplant. The CDR3 DNA follows: TGTGCCAGCAACCGCCCGGGGACTAGCGGCTCTGGGGCCAACGTCCTGACTTTC. Its protein is CASNRPGTSGSGANVLTF.